The rows below give T cell receptor beta chains drawn from one sample of a study of blood T cell repertoires in COVID-19. Here immunoSEQ multiplex PCR was the method, and the copy in TCRdb shows in-frame clones only, minus some. In the table there are roughly 280,000 clones, 70% to 90% of which are singletons. Material: peripheral blood. These receptors were taken from a man younger than 35 with active or convalescent COVID-19. Each CDR3 is given with its conserved first and last residue. The order of the fields is clone size, V gene, J gene, D gene, CDR3 protein, CDR3 DNA. The D gene is left open where the match is weak. Rows give clone size only sometimes, using once, few, many, or a class for an expanded clone.

>.|TRBV4-2|TRBJ1-5|TRBD1
CASSQDRGQPQHF
TGTGCCAGCAGCCAAGACAGGGGGCAGCCCCAGCATTTT
>.|TRBV19|TRBJ1-4|.
CASSISRTNEKLFF
TGTGCCAGTAGTATCTCTAGGACTAATGAAAAACTGTTTTTT
>.|TRBV11-2|TRBJ2-3|.
CASSRTSTDTQYF
TGTGCCAGCAGCCGAACTTCCACAGATACGCAGTATTTT
>.|TRBV5-1|TRBJ1-2|.
CASSLAGVDGYTF
TGCGCCAGCAGCTTGGCAGGGGTGGATGGCTACACCTTC
>.|TRBV9|TRBJ2-1|.
CASSVGRLASNEQFF
TGTGCCAGCAGCGTAGGTAGGCTAGCGAGTAATGAGCAGTTCTTC
>.|TRBV2|TRBJ1-1|.
CATLLDNESEAFF
TGTGCCACCTTACTGGACAACGAGAGCGAAGCTTTCTTT
>.|TRBV3-1/TRBV3-2|TRBJ2-7|.
CASSQDTYVYEQYF
TGTGCCAGCAGCCAAGATACCTACGTTTACGAGCAGTACTTC
>.|TRBV10-3|TRBJ2-3|TRBD1
CASERGQGDTQYF
TGTGCCTCCGAAAGGGGGCAGGGCGATACGCAGTATTTT
>.|TRBV24-1|TRBJ2-1|TRBD2
CATSDTSGRFHEQFF
TGTGCCACCAGTGATACTAGCGGGAGGTTCCATGAGCAGTTCTTC
>.|TRBV27|TRBJ2-2|.
CASKGEHGELFF
TGTGCCAGCAAGGGGGAACACGGGGAGCTGTTTTTT
>.|TRBV30|TRBJ1-3|.
CAWSEAPTVSGNTIYF
TGTGCCTGGAGTGAAGCCCCAACAGTCTCTGGAAACACCATATATTTT
>.|TRBV19|TRBJ2-7|.
CASSSQGVSYEQYF
TGTGCCAGTAGTAGCCAGGGTGTATCCTACGAGCAGTACTTC
>.|TRBV27|TRBJ2-3|TRBD1
CASSFGTGVRYF
TGTGCCAGCAGTTTTGGGACAGGGGTTAGGTATTTT
>.|TRBV19|TRBJ1-5|TRBD1
CASSFPDRVQPQHF
TGTGCCAGTAGTTTCCCGGACAGGGTGCAGCCCCAGCATTTT
>.|TRBV28|TRBJ2-5|.
CASRSGQQETQYF
TGTGCCAGCAGATCAGGGCAGCAAGAGACCCAGTACTTC
>.|TRBV19|TRBJ1-1|.
CASNRGREAFF
TGTGCCAGTAATCGGGGGAGAGAAGCTTTCTTT
>.|TRBV27|TRBJ1-6|TRBD1
CASSGQGLSSPLHF
TGTGCCAGCAGTGGACAGGGATTAAGTTCACCCCTCCACTTT
>.|TRBV6-2/TRBV6-3|TRBJ2-7|TRBD1
CASSYPTGVYEQYF
TGTGCCAGCAGTTACCCTACAGGGGTTTACGAGCAGTACTTC
>.|TRBV10-3|TRBJ1-2|.
CAISGNRDQGYTF
TGTGCCATCAGTGGGAACAGGGACCAAGGCTACACCTTC
>.|TRBV2|TRBJ1-5|.
CASTGTDSNQPQHF
TGTGCCAGCACTGGCACAGATAGCAATCAGCCCCAGCATTTT
>.|TRBV11-2|TRBJ1-6|.
CASSSKSSYNSPLHF
TGTGCCAGCAGCTCGAAGAGCTCCTATAATTCACCCCTCCACTTT
>.|TRBV7-8|TRBJ2-3|.
CASSSRVADTQYF
TGTGCCAGCAGCTCGCGGGTGGCAGATACGCAGTATTTT
>.|TRBV2|TRBJ2-1|TRBD2
CASKRPGLRLYEQFF
TGTGCCAGCAAACGCCCGGGACTACGCCTTTATGAGCAGTTCTTC
>.|TRBV7-2|TRBJ2-3|TRBD2
CASSLGLAGADTQYF
TGTGCCAGCAGCTTGGGACTAGCGGGGGCAGATACGCAGTATTTT
>.|TRBV28|TRBJ1-2|TRBD1
CASTLDRGRGYTF
TGTGCCAGCACCCTGGACAGGGGGCGCGGCTACACCTTC
>.|TRBV5-1|TRBJ2-1|.
CASSLDGYAQFF
TGCGCCAGCAGCTTGGACGGTTACGCGCAGTTCTTC
>.|TRBV9|TRBJ1-5|.
CASSSSGGPGNQPQHF
TGTGCCAGCAGCTCAAGTGGGGGCCCAGGGAATCAGCCCCAGCATTTT
>.|TRBV9|TRBJ1-2|.
CASSVEPGNGYTF
TGTGCCAGCAGCGTAGAACCAGGGAATGGCTACACCTTC
>.|TRBV5-1|TRBJ2-7|TRBD1
CASSSLSRRQGAVEQYF
TGCGCCAGCAGCTCCCTTAGCAGGAGACAGGGGGCGGTCGAGCAGTACTTC
>.|TRBV24-1|TRBJ2-3|.
CATSDLAGGPREGGTDTQYF
TGTGCCACCAGTGATCTTGCGGGTGGGCCCCGCGAGGGGGGCACAGATACGCAGTATTTT
>.|TRBV19|TRBJ2-7|TRBD1
CASTTGQGASEQYF
TGTGCCAGTACTACGGGACAGGGGGCTTCCGAGCAGTACTTC
>.|TRBV24-1|TRBJ2-7|.
CAASDSGRDSYYEQYF
TGTGCCGCCAGTGATTCAGGGCGAGATTCCTACTACGAGCAGTACTTC
>.|TRBV5-1|TRBJ2-3|TRBD1
CASSFGQDTDTQYF
TGCGCCAGCAGCTTTGGACAGGACACAGATACGCAGTATTTT
>.|TRBV19|TRBJ2-3|TRBD2
CASSQTSGGTDTQYF
TGTGCCAGTAGTCAGACTAGCGGGGGCACAGATACGCAGTATTTT
>.|TRBV25-1|TRBJ1-5|.
CASSEAGGGQPQHF
TGTGCCAGCAGTGAGGCGGGGGGCGGTCAGCCCCAGCATTTT
>few|TRBV28|TRBJ1-5|TRBD1
CASTTGQGVQPQHF
TGTGCCAGCACAACGGGACAGGGGGTTCAGCCCCAGCATTTT
>.|TRBV2|TRBJ2-7|TRBD1
CARTGEAALGEQYF
TGTGCCAGGACAGGGGAAGCGGCCTTGGGCGAGCAGTACTTC
>.|TRBV5-1|TRBJ1-1|TRBD1
CASSWTGVTNTEAFF
TGCGCCAGCAGCTGGACAGGGGTGACGAACACTGAAGCTTTCTTT
>.|TRBV9|TRBJ1-5|.
CASSVGGNSNQPQHF
TGTGCCAGCAGCGTAGGGGGCAACAGTAATCAGCCCCAGCATTTT
>.|TRBV4-1|TRBJ1-2|.
CASSQVAGYRGYTF
TGCGCCAGCAGCCAAGTTGCGGGGTATAGAGGCTACACCTTC
>once|TRBV6-5|TRBJ2-1|.
CASSYPGGGFEQFF
TGTGCCAGCAGTTACCCGGGGGGCGGGTTTGAGCAGTTCTTC
>.|TRBV5-1|TRBJ2-3|.
CASSPRPVSTDTQYF
TGCGCCAGCAGCCCGAGGCCGGTTAGCACAGATACGCAGTATTTT
>.|TRBV19|TRBJ1-5|.
CASSTGGRTGQPQHF
TGTGCCAGTAGTACCGGGGGGCGTACGGGACAGCCCCAGCATTTT
>.|TRBV19|TRBJ2-1|TRBD1
CASSPGQGAYNEQFF
TGTGCCAGTAGCCCGGGACAGGGGGCCTACAATGAGCAGTTCTTC
>.|TRBV15|TRBJ2-5|TRBD2
CATSRSGTRAQYF
TGTGCCACCAGCAGATCCGGGACTAGGGCCCAGTACTTC
>few|TRBV6-5|TRBJ2-5|TRBD1
CASSYTGTEKRTQYF
TGTGCCAGCAGTTACACCGGGACAGAGAAGAGAACCCAGTACTTC
>.|TRBV9|TRBJ1-4|TRBD1
CASSGSGQGAEKLFF
TGTGCCAGCAGCGGTTCGGGACAGGGGGCGGAAAAACTGTTTTTT
>.|TRBV6-6|TRBJ2-2|.
CASSLPQDTGELFF
TGTGCCAGCAGTTTACCCCAGGACACCGGGGAGCTGTTTTTT
>.|TRBV4-2|TRBJ2-1|TRBD2
CASSRSKGLVLHNEQFF
TGTGCCAGCAGCCGGTCTAAGGGACTAGTATTACACAATGAGCAGTTCTTC
>.|TRBV7-9|TRBJ2-5|.
CASSLALQETQYF
TGTGCCAGCAGCTTAGCTCTCCAAGAGACCCAGTACTTC
>.|TRBV9|TRBJ2-5|.
CASSVALGLQETQYF
TGTGCCAGCAGCGTAGCTCTAGGCCTCCAAGAGACCCAGTACTTC
>.|TRBV28|TRBJ1-5|.
CASSSIYSNQPQHF
TGTGCCAGCAGTTCAATCTATAGCAATCAGCCCCAGCATTTT
>.|TRBV3-1/TRBV3-2|TRBJ2-1|.
CASSHSGSSYNEQFF
TGTGCCAGCAGCCATAGCGGAAGCTCCTACAATGAGCAGTTCTTC
>.|TRBV10-3|TRBJ1-2|.
CAIFRTNYGYTF
TGTGCCATCTTTCGTACTAACTATGGCTACACCTTC